This T cell receptor beta chain was documented in a study of neurological immune-mediated disorders. TCRdb re-called the 5' RACE reads with MiXCR, one entry per CDR3 protein. The sample contains about 84,000 distinct CDR3 sequences, about a tenth of which appear only once. This clonotype has just a few counts. The unsorted libraries were produced from 2 million PBMCs held at -80 C. Trimming removed 4 bases from V and 5 bases from J, with 18 bases in between. CDR1 SGHAT and CDR2 FQNNGV come from the germline V gene. The CDR3 runs 15 residues. The J gene is TRBJ2-7, the V gene TRBV11-2; D tentatively fits TRBD1 or TRBD2 (5 bases each). The sequence was obtained from a man aged 40-49 years in good health. Sequenced material: PBMCs. The chain's CDR3 is CASSYSGRVDHEQYF. CDR3 DNA sequence: TGTGCCAGCAGCTATTCGGGGCGAGTAGACCACGAGCAGTACTTC.